These T cell receptor beta chains were read from a single sample in a study of breast tumors, draining lymph nodes, adjacent tissues. TCRdb redid the calling of the multiplex PCR reads with MiXCR, one entry per CDR3 protein. The table shows roughly 8,000 distinct CDR3 sequences, with under 85% occurring only once. Sequencing used tumor-adjacent breast tissue. The receptors shown here come from a female donor with breast cancer. Some clones in this sample may be carry-over from other donors' samples. Both conserved end residues are part of each CDR3. Fields, in order: J gene, D gene, V gene, clone size, CDR3 protein, CDR3 DNA. D genes are given only for firm matches. Size is omitted from some rows. Given values are once, few, many or a class for expanded clones.

j_call: TRBJ2-6; d_call: .; v_call: TRBV5-1; clone_size: medium-sized; cdr3_aa: CASSLWGGDGTSGANVLTF; cdr3_nt: TGCGCCAGCAGCTTGTGGGGTGGGGACGGAACCTCTGGGGCCAACGTCCTGACTTTC
j_call: TRBJ1-1; d_call: TRBD1; v_call: TRBV20-1; clone_size: few; cdr3_aa: CSAPTPGQGIGEAFF; cdr3_nt: TGCAGTGCTCCAACACCTGGACAGGGGATTGGTGAAGCTTTCTTT
j_call: TRBJ1-3; d_call: .; v_call: TRBV6-1; clone_size: .; cdr3_aa: CAGRDSPAGNTIYF; cdr3_nt: TGTGCCGGACGAGACAGCCCGGCTGGAAACACCATATATTTT
j_call: TRBJ1-2; d_call: .; v_call: TRBV20-1; clone_size: .; cdr3_aa: CSATPGTLYTF; cdr3_nt: TGCAGTGCTACGCCTGGGACCCTCTACACCTTC
j_call: TRBJ2-1; d_call: .; v_call: TRBV7-3; clone_size: once; cdr3_aa: CASSQPTRTGYNEQFF; cdr3_nt: TGTGCCAGCAGCCAACCGACTAGGACGGGTTACAATGAGCAGTTCTTC
j_call: TRBJ1-5; d_call: .; v_call: TRBV20-1; clone_size: .; cdr3_aa: CSARGAGNQPQHF; cdr3_nt: TGCAGTGCAAGGGGGGCAGGGAACCAGCCCCAGCATTTT
j_call: TRBJ1-4; d_call: .; v_call: TRBV20-1; clone_size: .; cdr3_aa: CSARGGNENLFF; cdr3_nt: TGCAGTGCTAGGGGAGGGAATGAAAACCTGTTTTTT
j_call: TRBJ2-2; d_call: TRBD1; v_call: TRBV10-2; clone_size: .; cdr3_aa: CASRDRENGELFF; cdr3_nt: TGCGCCAGCAGGGACAGGGAAAACGGGGAGCTGTTTTTT
j_call: TRBJ2-5; d_call: .; v_call: TRBV10-3; clone_size: .; cdr3_aa: CATEDAGQETQYF; cdr3_nt: TGTGCCACCGAGGACGCGGGCCAAGAGACCCAGTACTTC
j_call: TRBJ2-3; d_call: TRBD2; v_call: TRBV20-1; clone_size: .; cdr3_aa: CSARVLAGGPHTQYF; cdr3_nt: TGCAGTGCTAGAGTACTAGCGGGAGGGCCCCATACGCAGTATTTT
j_call: TRBJ1-1; d_call: TRBD1; v_call: TRBV3-1; clone_size: .; cdr3_aa: CASSPLGTDEAFF; cdr3_nt: TGTGCCAGCAGCCCCCTCGGGACAGATGAAGCTTTCTTT
j_call: TRBJ2-5; d_call: .; v_call: TRBV7-3; clone_size: .; cdr3_aa: CASSLGLQETQYF; cdr3_nt: TGTGCCAGCAGCTTAGGGTTGCAAGAGACCCAGTACTTC
j_call: TRBJ2-6; d_call: .; v_call: TRBV4-1; clone_size: .; cdr3_aa: CASSQEGRRSGANVLTF; cdr3_nt: TGCGCCAGCAGCCAAGAAGGACGGCGTTCTGGGGCCAACGTCCTGACTTTC
j_call: TRBJ2-5; d_call: TRBD2; v_call: TRBV15; clone_size: medium-sized; cdr3_aa: CATSSMSGLAPETQYF; cdr3_nt: TGTGCCACCAGCAGTATGTCGGGACTAGCTCCAGAGACCCAGTACTTC
j_call: TRBJ2-3; d_call: .; v_call: TRBV20-1; clone_size: .; cdr3_aa: CSARPASDTQYF; cdr3_nt: TGCAGTGCTAGACCCGCGTCAGATACGCAGTATTTT
j_call: TRBJ2-1; d_call: .; v_call: TRBV5-1; clone_size: many; cdr3_aa: CASSQIDRMYNEQFF; cdr3_nt: TGCGCCAGCAGCCAAATTGACAGGATGTACAATGAGCAGTTCTTC
j_call: TRBJ2-3; d_call: .; v_call: TRBV20-1; clone_size: .; cdr3_aa: CSARPDGRDTQYF; cdr3_nt: TGCAGTGCTAGACCCGACGGACGAGATACGCAGTATTTT
j_call: TRBJ2-7; d_call: .; v_call: TRBV20-1; clone_size: .; cdr3_aa: CSAREDSYEQYF; cdr3_nt: TGCAGTGCTAGAGAGGACTCCTACGAGCAGTACTTC
j_call: TRBJ2-5; d_call: TRBD2; v_call: TRBV20-1; clone_size: .; cdr3_aa: CSATRTSRETQYF; cdr3_nt: TGCAGTGCTACGAGGACTAGCCGAGAGACCCAGTACTTC
j_call: TRBJ2-2; d_call: .; v_call: TRBV27; clone_size: many; cdr3_aa: CASSLGVDAGNTGELFF; cdr3_nt: TGTGCCAGCAGTTTAGGAGTCGACGCAGGGAACACCGGGGAGCTGTTTTTT
j_call: TRBJ2-3; d_call: TRBD2; v_call: TRBV9; clone_size: .; cdr3_aa: CASSLSGGTSTDTQYF; cdr3_nt: TGTGCCAGCAGTCTAAGCGGGGGAACTAGCACAGATACGCAGTATTTT
j_call: TRBJ1-2; d_call: TRBD1; v_call: TRBV5-1; clone_size: once; cdr3_aa: CASSFTGDGYTF; cdr3_nt: TGCGCCAGCAGCTTTACAGGGGATGGCTACACCTTC
j_call: TRBJ2-3; d_call: TRBD1; v_call: TRBV6-1; clone_size: .; cdr3_aa: CASTTGQGTDTQYF; cdr3_nt: TGTGCCAGCACTACAGGACAGGGCACAGATACGCAGTATTTT
j_call: TRBJ1-2; d_call: .; v_call: TRBV7-9; clone_size: .; cdr3_aa: CASSQRSDGYTF; cdr3_nt: TGTGCCAGCAGCCAACGCAGCGATGGCTACACCTTC
j_call: TRBJ2-5; d_call: .; v_call: TRBV10-3; clone_size: many; cdr3_aa: CATNPGQETQYF; cdr3_nt: TGTGCCACCAACCCAGGCCAAGAGACCCAGTACTTC
j_call: TRBJ1-2; d_call: .; v_call: TRBV4-1; clone_size: .; cdr3_aa: CASSQDGIYGYTF; cdr3_nt: TGCGCCAGCAGCCAGGACGGGATCTATGGCTACACCTTC
j_call: TRBJ2-3; d_call: .; v_call: TRBV9; clone_size: many; cdr3_aa: CASMGSTDTQYF; cdr3_nt: TGTGCCAGCATGGGGTCCACAGATACGCAGTATTTT
j_call: TRBJ1-6; d_call: TRBD1; v_call: TRBV20-1; clone_size: .; cdr3_aa: CSARDWDRGDNSPLHF; cdr3_nt: TGCAGTGCTAGAGATTGGGACAGGGGGGATAATTCACCCCTCCACTTT
j_call: TRBJ1-6; d_call: .; v_call: TRBV18; clone_size: .; cdr3_aa: CASSPYTTGINSPPHF; cdr3_nt: TGTGCCAGCTCACCCTATACGACAGGAATAAATTCACCCCCCCACTTT
j_call: TRBJ2-7; d_call: TRBD2; v_call: TRBV7-9; clone_size: .; cdr3_aa: CASSLGLAGYEQYF; cdr3_nt: TGTGCCAGCAGCTTGGGACTAGCGGGATACGAGCAGTACTTC
j_call: TRBJ2-3; d_call: TRBD2; v_call: TRBV20-1; clone_size: .; cdr3_aa: CSAGLADTQYF; cdr3_nt: TGCAGTGCTGGACTAGCAGATACGCAGTATTTT